This passage covers 4 T cell receptor beta chains from one sample sequenced in a study of blood T cells in healthy people across ages. Sample-barcoded 5' priming and a J-beta primer mix drove a second PCR of 7 to 11 cycles. TCRdb analysed the 5' RACE reads with MiXCR anew, one entry per CDR3 protein. The table lists approximately 1,000,000 distinct CDR3 sequences, under 55% of them singletons. Sequencing input: blood. All receptors come from a woman in her sixties in good health.

V and J are TRBV10-3 and TRBJ2-5; weak D call: TRBD2 (5 bases). The CDR3 has 14 residues. Germline CDR1 ENHRY, CDR2 SYGVKD. Trimming took off 2 bases at V and 11 bases at J, with 18 bases between the two ends. CDR3 in DNA: TGTGCCATCAGTGAGGAGCTAGCCTCAAGGGAGCAGTACTTC. Protein sequence: CAISEELASREQYF.

DNA of the CDR3: TGTGCCAGCAGCTTAGTAGGGAATCTAGAGACCCAGTACTTC. Translation: CASSLVGNLETQYF. The chain is built from TRBV7-8 and TRBJ2-5; no clear D gene. Germline V lookup: CDR1 SGHVS, CDR2 FQNEAQ. With 1 base removed from V and 4 bases from J, the gap between germline ends came to 10 bases. This CDR3 is built from 14 residues.

The V gene is TRBV7-2, the J gene TRBJ2-4; 13 nucleotides line up with TRBD2. Germline assignment: CDR1 SGHTA and CDR2 FQGNSA. The CDR3 covers 17 residues. The V and J ends lost 0 bases and 5 bases, in that order; junction bases with no gene match: 4. The CDR3 nucleotides are TGTGCCAGCAGCTTAGCTGGGACTAGCGGGAAGGAAAACATTCAGTACTTC. Encoded protein: CASSLAGTSGKENIQYF.

This clonotype came up many times. The CDR3 sequence: CSASRVANYGYTF. CDR3 DNA: TGCAGTGCTAGCAGGGTAGCTAACTATGGCTACACCTTC. The chain uses TRBV20-1 and TRBJ1-2, with D maybe TRBD1 (5 bases). Germline CDR1 and CDR2: DFQATT and SNEGSKA (reference sequence). With 3 bases removed from V and 0 bases from J, the gap between germline ends came to 8 bases. This CDR3 has 13 amino acids.